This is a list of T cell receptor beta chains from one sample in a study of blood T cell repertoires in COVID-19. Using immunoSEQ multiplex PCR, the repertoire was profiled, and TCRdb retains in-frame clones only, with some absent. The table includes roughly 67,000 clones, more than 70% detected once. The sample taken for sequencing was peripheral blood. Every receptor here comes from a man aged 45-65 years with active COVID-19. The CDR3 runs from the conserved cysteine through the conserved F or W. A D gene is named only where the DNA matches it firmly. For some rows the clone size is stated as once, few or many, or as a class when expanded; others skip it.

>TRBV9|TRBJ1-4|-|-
TGTGCCAGCAGCGCAAATAATGAAAAACTGTTTTTT
CASSANNEKLFF
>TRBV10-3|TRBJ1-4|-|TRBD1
TGTGCCATCAGGGGACAGCCTAATGAAAAACTGTTTTTT
CAIRGQPNEKLFF
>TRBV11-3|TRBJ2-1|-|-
TGTGCCAGCAGCCCTAGGGCCTCAAGCGAGCGGGTATCAGGTAATGAGCAGTTCTTC
CASSPRASSERVSGNEQFF
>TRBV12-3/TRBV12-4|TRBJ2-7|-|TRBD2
TGTGCCAGCAGCCCGGGGGGGTACTACGAGCAGTACTTC
CASSPGGYYEQYF
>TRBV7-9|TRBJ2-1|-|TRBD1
TGTGCCAGCAGCCCCCCCCCGAAAGGACAGGGGTATAATGAGCAGTTCTTC
CASSPPPKGQGYNEQFF
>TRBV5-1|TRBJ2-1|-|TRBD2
TGCGCCAGCAGCTTGGCAAGGGCGGGAGTGGGTAATGAGCAGTTCTTC
CASSLARAGVGNEQFF
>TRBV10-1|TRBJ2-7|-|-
TGCGCCAGCAGTCCGCGGGACCAGGACTACGAGCAGTACTTC
CASSPRDQDYEQYF
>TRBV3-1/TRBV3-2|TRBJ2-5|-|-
TGTGCCAGCAGCCCAGAAGAGGGGGGGTTCCAAGAGACCCAGTACTTC
CASSPEEGGFQETQYF
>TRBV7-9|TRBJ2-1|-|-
TGTGCCAGCAGCTTAGTGTCGAATGAGCAGTTCTTC
CASSLVSNEQFF
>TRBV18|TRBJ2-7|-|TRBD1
TGTGCCAGCTCACCCGGGACAGGGACCTACGAGCAGTACTTC
CASSPGTGTYEQYF
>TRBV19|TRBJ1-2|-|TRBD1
TGTGCCAGTAGTCCCGAACAGGGGGCGGTTGCCTATGGCTACACCTTC
CASSPEQGAVAYGYTF
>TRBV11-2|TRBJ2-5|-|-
TGTGCCAGCAGCTATGCCCATACACAAGAGACCCAGTACTTC
CASSYAHTQETQYF
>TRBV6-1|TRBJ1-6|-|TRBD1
TGTGCCAGCAGTGATTGGACAGGGAGGAATTCACCCCTCCACTTT
CASSDWTGRNSPLHF
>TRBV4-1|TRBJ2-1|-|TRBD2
TGCGCCAGCAGCCCGGGACTAGCGGGGCTCAATGAGCAGTTCTTC
CASSPGLAGLNEQFF
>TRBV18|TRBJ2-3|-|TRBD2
TGTGCCAGCTCACCAGTGGCTAGCGGGATAGATACGCAGTATTTT
CASSPVASGIDTQYF
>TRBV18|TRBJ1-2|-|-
TGTGCCAGCTCACCACCCCCTACCCTGTATGGCTACACCTTC
CASSPPPTLYGYTF
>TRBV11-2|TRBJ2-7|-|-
TGTGCCAGCAGCTCGTTATTGTTCGAGCAGTACTTC
CASSSLLFEQYF
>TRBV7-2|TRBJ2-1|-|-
TGTGCCAGCAGCTTAGCGGGGAGGTACAATGAGCAGTTCTTC
CASSLAGRYNEQFF
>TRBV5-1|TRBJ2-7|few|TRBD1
TGCGCCAGCAGCTTGGGGGCAGGGGGCTACGAGCAGTACTTC
CASSLGAGGYEQYF
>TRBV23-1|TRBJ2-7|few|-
TGCGCCAGCAGTCAACTGGACACGGCGACCGATTTTACCTACGAGCAGTACTTC
CASSQLDTATDFTYEQYF
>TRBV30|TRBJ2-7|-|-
TGTGCCTGCATAGGGGGATACTACGAGCAGTACTTC
CACIGGYYEQYF
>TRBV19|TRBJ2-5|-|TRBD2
TGTGCCAGTAGACCGCGGGGGGGAGAGACCCAGTACTTC
CASRPRGGETQYF
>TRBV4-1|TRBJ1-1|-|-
TGCGCCAGCAGCCATCATTTCGGGGAGAACACTGAAGCTTTCTTT
CASSHHFGENTEAFF
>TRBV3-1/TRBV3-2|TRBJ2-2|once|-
TGTGCCAGCAGCCAACTTTTCACCGGGGAGCTGTTTTTT
CASSQLFTGELFF
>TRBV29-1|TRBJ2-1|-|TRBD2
TGCAGCGTGGCCTCGGGACTAGCTTATAGTGAGCAGTTCTTC
CSVASGLAYSEQFF
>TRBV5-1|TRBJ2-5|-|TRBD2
TGCGCCAGCAGCTTGGTGTACAGCGGGGAGTACCAGTACTTC
CASSLVYSGEYQYF
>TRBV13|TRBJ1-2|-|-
TGTGCCAGCAGCTTGATCGACCAGCGGAACTATGGCTACACCTTC
CASSLIDQRNYGYTF
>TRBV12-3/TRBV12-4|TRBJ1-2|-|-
TGTGCCAGCAGTCGGGACTCTCTCGACACCTTC
CASSRDSLDTF
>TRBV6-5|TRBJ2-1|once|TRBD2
TGTGCCAGCAGTTTACTAGGACTAGCGGGAGCTGAGCAGTTCTTC
CASSLLGLAGAEQFF
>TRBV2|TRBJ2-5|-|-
TGTGCCAGCAGTGAAGCGGGGGGATGGGGGGAGACCCAGTACTTC
CASSEAGGWGETQYF
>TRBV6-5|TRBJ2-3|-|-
TGTGCCAGCAGACACCGGGGAGCTGCCCCAGATACGCAGTATTTT
CASRHRGAAPDTQYF
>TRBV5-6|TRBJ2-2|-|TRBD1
TGTGCCAGCAGCTCCGAGGGGGCTAAAGGGGAGCTGTTTTTT
CASSSEGAKGELFF
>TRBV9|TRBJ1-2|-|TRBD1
TGTGCCAGCAACCGGGACAGGAACTATGGCTACACCTTC
CASNRDRNYGYTF
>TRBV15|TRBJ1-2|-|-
TGTGCCACCAGCCCTATCTCGGCCGGGAGTAACTATGGCTACACCTTC
CATSPISAGSNYGYTF
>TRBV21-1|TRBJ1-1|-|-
TGTGCCAGCAGCAAACACATCCGAAGGGGGCGTAACACTGAAGCTTTCTTT
CASSKHIRRGRNTEAFF
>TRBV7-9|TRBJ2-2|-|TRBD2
TGTGCCAGCAGCCCCCGTTTTGCGCTAGCGGGGGTTACGGCCGGGGAGCTGTTTTTT
CASSPRFALAGVTAGELFF
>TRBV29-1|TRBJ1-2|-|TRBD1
TGCAGCGTTGAAGGGGGACAGGGTAAGGGCTACACCTTC
CSVEGGQGKGYTF
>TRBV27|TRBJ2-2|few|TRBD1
TGTGCCAGCGGACAGGGTGCCGTCGGGGAGCTGTTTTTT
CASGQGAVGELFF
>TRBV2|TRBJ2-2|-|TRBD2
TGTGCCAGCAGTGAACTAGCGGGGGGGCCCGGGGAGCTGTTTTTT
CASSELAGGPGELFF
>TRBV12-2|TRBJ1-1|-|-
TGTGCAAGTCGCTTAAAGTTTGGTGAAGGGGGCTCGAACACTGAAGCTTTCTTT
CASRLKFGEGGSNTEAFF
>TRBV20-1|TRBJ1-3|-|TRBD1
TGCAGTGCTGTGGACAGGCACACCATATATTTT
CSAVDRHTIYF
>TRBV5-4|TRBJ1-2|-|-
TGTGCCAGCAGCCGAGTACTGGACCCCAACCGGAGGGGCTACACCTTC
CASSRVLDPNRRGYTF
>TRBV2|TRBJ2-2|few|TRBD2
TGTGCCAACCCGGCTAGCGGGACCTCGGACACCGGGGAGCTGTTTTTT
CANPASGTSDTGELFF
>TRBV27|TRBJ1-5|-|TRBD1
TGTGCCAGCAGGACAGGGTTCAATCAGCCCCAGCATTTT
CASRTGFNQPQHF
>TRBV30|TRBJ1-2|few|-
TGTGCCTGGACAGTCAACTATGGCTACACCTTC
CAWTVNYGYTF
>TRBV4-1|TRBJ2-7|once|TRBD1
TGCGCCAGCAGCCAAGATCGACAGGGCGGACGAAACGAGCAGTACTTC
CASSQDRQGGRNEQYF
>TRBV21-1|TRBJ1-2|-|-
TGTGCCAGCAGCAAGGGGGGGCCAGACTATGGCTACACCTTC
CASSKGGPDYGYTF
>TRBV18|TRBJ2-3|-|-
TGTGCCAGCTCACTAGCGGAAAGCACAGATACGCAGTATTTT
CASSLAESTDTQYF
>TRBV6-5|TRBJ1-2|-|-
TGTGCCAGCATGCGACGGAGCTATGGCTACACCTTC
CASMRRSYGYTF
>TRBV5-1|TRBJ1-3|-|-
TGCGCCAGCAGCTTGGCTGGACAAGGAAACACCATATATTTT
CASSLAGQGNTIYF
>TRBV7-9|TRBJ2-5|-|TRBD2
TGTGCCAGCAGCTTATTTTTACTAGCGGGAGGGCCTACAGAGACCCAGTACTTC
CASSLFLLAGGPTETQYF